This T cell receptor (beta chain) was identified during a study of shared clonotypes between healthy human individuals. Clones were read by immunoSEQ multiplex PCR, and TCRdb kept only the in-frame ones, dropping some. Of roughly 2.2 million clones in the sample, roughly 93% were seen once. In its sample, this clone was seen once. Between the trimmed V and J ends, which lost 6 bases and 3 bases, there was a span of 9 bases. Germline CDR1 SNHLY, CDR2 FYNNEI. This CDR3 is built from 13 residues. The chain has TRBV2 and TRBJ1-5; no firm D call. Material for sequencing was naive CD4+ T cells from PBMCs. Subset specified: CD45RA+ positively selected. This TCR was recovered from a young man in good health. Some clones in this sample may be carry-over from other donors' samples. The CDR3 DNA follows: TGTGCCAGCAGCCCCCGGCTCAATCAGCCCCAGCATTTT. This sequence encodes CASSPRLNQPQHF.